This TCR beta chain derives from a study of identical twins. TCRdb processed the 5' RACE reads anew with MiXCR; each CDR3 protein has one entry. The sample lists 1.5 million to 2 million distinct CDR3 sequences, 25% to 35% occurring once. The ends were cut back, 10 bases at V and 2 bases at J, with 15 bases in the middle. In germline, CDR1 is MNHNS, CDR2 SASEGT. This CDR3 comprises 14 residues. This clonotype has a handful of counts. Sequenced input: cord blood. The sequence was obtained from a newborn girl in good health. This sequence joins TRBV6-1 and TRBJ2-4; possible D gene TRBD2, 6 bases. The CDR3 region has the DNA TGTGCCACCGAGGCCGGGGGAACCAAAAACATTCAGTACTTC. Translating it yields CATEAGGTKNIQYF.